The clone carrying this T cell receptor (beta chain) was observed a single time. Its antigen is unidentified. The method was immunoSEQ multiplex PCR; TCRdb's version includes in-frame clones alone and lacks a portion of them. Of 100,000 to 150,000 clones in the sample, 91% were seen once. This sample stems from a study of T cell responses to AZD1222 COVID-19 vaccine. Trimming cost V 3 bases and J 5 bases; bases outside gene matches: 7. Looked up from germline, CDR1 is SGDLS and CDR2 is YYNGEE. The length of the CDR3 is 15 residues. Whole-study results and caveats: The span of vaccine-associated CD4 TCRs extended across spike, with dominance at 160-218 and 743-854. The repertoires were collected only after the peak T cell response.

Specimen: peripheral blood, collected 28 days after the second AZD1222 dose. The clonotype was recovered from an adult who received the AZD1222 COVID-19 vaccine. V gene TRBV9 combines with J gene TRBJ2-2, with 7 bases identical to TRBD2. The CDR3 here is CASSARAGVTGELFF. For the CDR3, the DNA is TGTGCCAGCAGCGCCCGGGCGGGGGTAACCGGGGAGCTGTTTTTT.